Here is one T cell receptor (beta chain) with its context. Its antigen is still unknown. This specimen belongs to a study of OX40 agonist ivuxolimab in advanced cancers. Produced via immunoSEQ multiplex PCR; TCRdb's table is partial and in-frame only. Of roughly 75,000 clones listed, about nine tenths are singletons. Broader study findings: Low normalized clonal expansion also occurred in some nonresponding patients.

Germline V lookup: CDR1 MDHEN, CDR2 SYDVKM. Trimming at V came to 6 bases and at J to 0 bases, leaving 8 bases not matched to a gene. This CDR3 comprises 15 residues. The material sequenced was CD4+ or CD8+ T cells sorted from blood, taken in a trial of the OX40 agonist ivuxolimab. This TCR was sampled from an adult with an advanced solid tumor such as melanoma, head and neck, liver or kidney cancer. V and J are TRBV28 and TRBJ2-7; TRBD2 agrees at 7 bases. The CDR3 region is CASRLGGTISYEQYF. The CDR3 nucleotides are TGTGCCAGCAGGCTGGGAGGGACCATCTCCTACGAGCAGTACTTC. Combining the CDR3 with reference TRBV28 and TRBJ2-7 gives the whole variable domain DVKVTQSSRYLVKRTGEKVFLECVQDMDHENMFWYRQDPGLGLRLIYFSYDVKMKEKGDIPEGYSVSREKKERFSLILESASTNQTSMYLCASRLGGTISYEQYFGPGTRLTVT.